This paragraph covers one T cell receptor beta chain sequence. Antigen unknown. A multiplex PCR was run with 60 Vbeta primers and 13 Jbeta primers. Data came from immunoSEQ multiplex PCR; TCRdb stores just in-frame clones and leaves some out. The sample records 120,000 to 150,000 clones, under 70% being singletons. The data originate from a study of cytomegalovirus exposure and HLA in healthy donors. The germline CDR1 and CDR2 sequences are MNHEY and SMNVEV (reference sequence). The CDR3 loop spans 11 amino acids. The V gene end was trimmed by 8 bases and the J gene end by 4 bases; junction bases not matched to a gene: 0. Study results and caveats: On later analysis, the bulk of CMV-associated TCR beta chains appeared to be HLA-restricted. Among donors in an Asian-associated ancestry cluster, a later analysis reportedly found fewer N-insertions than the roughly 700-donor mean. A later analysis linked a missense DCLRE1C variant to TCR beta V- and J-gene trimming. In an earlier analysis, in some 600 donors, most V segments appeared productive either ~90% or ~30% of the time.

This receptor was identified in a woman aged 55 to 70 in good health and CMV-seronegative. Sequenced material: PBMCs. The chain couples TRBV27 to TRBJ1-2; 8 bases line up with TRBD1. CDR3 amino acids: CASGQGYGYTF. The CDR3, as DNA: TGTGCCAGCGGACAGGGCTATGGCTACACCTTC.